The sequence of this TCR beta chain was determined in a study of cytomegalovirus exposure and HLA in healthy donors. The CDR3 consists of 15 residues. Germline lookup yields CDR1 ENHRY and CDR2 SYGVKD. Trimming removed 0 bases from V and 3 bases from J, with 12 bases in between. In the PCR, 60 Vbeta and 13 Jbeta primers were used. Sequenced by immunoSEQ multiplex PCR; TCRdb stores in-frame clones only, minus some. Here the sample spans 110,000 or so clones, 77% being singletons. What was sequenced was PBMCs. The rearrangement uses TRBV10-3 and TRBJ2-7; D perhaps matches TRBD1 (6 bases). The receptor was derived from a middle-aged man in good health and CMV-seropositive. The CDR3 here is CAISESPGHGYEQYF. The DNA for the CDR3 is TGTGCCATCAGTGAGTCGCCGGGACACGGCTACGAGCAGTACTTC.